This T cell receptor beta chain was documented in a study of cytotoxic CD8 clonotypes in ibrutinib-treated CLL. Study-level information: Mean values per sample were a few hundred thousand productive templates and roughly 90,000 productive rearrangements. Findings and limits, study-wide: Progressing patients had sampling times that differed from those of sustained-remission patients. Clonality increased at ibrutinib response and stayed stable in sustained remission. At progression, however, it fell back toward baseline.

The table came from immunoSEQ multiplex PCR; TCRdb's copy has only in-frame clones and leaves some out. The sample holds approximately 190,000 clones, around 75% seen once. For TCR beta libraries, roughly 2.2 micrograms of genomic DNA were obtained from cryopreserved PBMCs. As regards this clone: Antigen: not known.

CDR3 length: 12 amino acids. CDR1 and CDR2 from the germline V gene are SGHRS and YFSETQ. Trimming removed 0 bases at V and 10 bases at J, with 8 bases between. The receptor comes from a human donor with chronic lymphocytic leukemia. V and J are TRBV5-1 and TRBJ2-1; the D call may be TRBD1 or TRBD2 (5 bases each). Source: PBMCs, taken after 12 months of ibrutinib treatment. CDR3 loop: CASSLGDGEQFF. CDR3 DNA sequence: TGCGCCAGCAGCTTGGGGGACGGGGAGCAGTTCTTC.